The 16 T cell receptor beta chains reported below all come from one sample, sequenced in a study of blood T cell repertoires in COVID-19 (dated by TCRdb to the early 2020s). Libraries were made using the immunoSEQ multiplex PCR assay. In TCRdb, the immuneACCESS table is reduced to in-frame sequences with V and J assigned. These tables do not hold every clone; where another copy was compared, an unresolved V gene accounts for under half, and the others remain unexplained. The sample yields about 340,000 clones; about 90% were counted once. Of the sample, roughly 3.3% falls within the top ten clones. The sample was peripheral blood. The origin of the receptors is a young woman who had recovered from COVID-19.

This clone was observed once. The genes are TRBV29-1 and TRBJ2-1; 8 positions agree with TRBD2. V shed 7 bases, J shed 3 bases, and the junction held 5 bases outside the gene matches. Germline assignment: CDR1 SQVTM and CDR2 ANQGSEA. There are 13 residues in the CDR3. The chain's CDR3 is CSGTSGRYNEQFF. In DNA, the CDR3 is TGCAGCGGTACTAGCGGCCGCTACAATGAGCAGTTCTTC.

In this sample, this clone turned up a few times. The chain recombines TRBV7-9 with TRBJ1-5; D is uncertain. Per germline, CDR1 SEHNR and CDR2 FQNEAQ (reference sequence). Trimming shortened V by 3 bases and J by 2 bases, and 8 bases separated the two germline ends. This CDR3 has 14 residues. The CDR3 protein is CASSLSVGNQPQHF. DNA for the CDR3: TGTGCCAGCAGCTTGAGTGTGGGCAATCAGCCCCAGCATTTT.

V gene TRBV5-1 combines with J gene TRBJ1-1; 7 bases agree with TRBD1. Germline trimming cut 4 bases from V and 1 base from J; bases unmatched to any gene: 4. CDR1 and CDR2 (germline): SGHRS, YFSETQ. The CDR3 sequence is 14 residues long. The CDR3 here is CASSKTGQNTEAFF. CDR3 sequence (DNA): TGCGCCAGCAGCAAGACAGGGCAGAACACTGAAGCTTTCTTT.

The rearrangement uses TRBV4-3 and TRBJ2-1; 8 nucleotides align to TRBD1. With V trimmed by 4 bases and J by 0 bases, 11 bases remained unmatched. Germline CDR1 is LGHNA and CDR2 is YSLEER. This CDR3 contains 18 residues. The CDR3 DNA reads TGCGCCAGCAGCCGCCGCTGGACAGGGTTCCCCTCCTACAATGAGCAGTTCTTC. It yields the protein CASSRRWTGFPSYNEQFF.

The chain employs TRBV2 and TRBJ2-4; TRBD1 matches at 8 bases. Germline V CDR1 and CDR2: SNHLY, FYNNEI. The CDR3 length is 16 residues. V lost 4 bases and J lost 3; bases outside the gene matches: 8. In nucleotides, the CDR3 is TGTGCCAGCAGTGGGGCGTGGACAGGGCACAAAAACATTCAGTACTTC. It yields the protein CASSGAWTGHKNIQYF.

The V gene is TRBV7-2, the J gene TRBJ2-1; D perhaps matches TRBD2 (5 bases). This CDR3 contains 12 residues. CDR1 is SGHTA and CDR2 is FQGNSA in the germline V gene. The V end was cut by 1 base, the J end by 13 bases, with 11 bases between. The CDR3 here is CASSLDTGNQFF. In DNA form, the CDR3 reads TGTGCCAGCAGCTTAGACACGGGAAATCAGTTCTTC.

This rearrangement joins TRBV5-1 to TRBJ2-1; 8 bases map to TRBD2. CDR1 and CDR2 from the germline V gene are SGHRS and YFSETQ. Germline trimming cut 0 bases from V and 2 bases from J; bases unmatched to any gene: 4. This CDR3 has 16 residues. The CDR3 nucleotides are TGCGCCAGCAGCTTGGGTCGGGAGGGCCCCTACAATGAGCAGTTCTTC. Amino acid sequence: CASSLGREGPYNEQFF.

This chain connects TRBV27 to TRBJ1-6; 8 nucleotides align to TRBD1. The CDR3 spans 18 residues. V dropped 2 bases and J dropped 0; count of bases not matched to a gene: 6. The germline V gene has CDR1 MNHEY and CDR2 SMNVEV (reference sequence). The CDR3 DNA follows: TGTGCCAGCAGTTTAACTGGGACAGGAAGCTCCTATAATTCACCCCTCCACTTT. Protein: CASSLTGTGSSYNSPLHF.

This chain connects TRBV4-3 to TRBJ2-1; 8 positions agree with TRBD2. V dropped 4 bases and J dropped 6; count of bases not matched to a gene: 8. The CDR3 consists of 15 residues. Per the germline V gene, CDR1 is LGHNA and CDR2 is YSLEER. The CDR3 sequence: CASSPGPGGGNEQFF. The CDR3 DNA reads TGCGCCAGCAGCCCCGGTCCGGGGGGGGGCAATGAGCAGTTCTTC.

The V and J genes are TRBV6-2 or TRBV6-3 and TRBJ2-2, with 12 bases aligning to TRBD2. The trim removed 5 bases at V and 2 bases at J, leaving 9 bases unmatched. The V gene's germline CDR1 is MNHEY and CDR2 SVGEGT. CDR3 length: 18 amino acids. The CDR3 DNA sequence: TGTGCCAGCAGTCAAAGACTAGCGGGAGTTGTAAACACCGGGGAGCTGTTTTTT. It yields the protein CASSQRLAGVVNTGELFF.

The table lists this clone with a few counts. For the CDR3, the DNA is TGTGCCAGTAGTATGACTAGCACAGATACGCAGTATTTT. Translation gives CASSMTSTDTQYF. V usage is TRBV19 and J usage is TRBJ2-3; D call uncertain. The CDR3 contains 13 residues. Germline CDR1 is LNHDA and CDR2 is SQIVND (reference sequence). Trimming took off 3 bases at V and 0 bases at J, with 4 bases between the two ends. Based on the CDR3 plus reference TRBV19 and TRBJ2-3, the full variable domain is DGGITQSPKYLFRKEGQNVTLSCEQNLNHDAMYWYRQDPGQGLRLIYYSQIVNDFQKGDIAEGYSVSREKKESFPLTVTSAQKNPTAFYLCASSMTSTDTQYFGPGTRLTVL.

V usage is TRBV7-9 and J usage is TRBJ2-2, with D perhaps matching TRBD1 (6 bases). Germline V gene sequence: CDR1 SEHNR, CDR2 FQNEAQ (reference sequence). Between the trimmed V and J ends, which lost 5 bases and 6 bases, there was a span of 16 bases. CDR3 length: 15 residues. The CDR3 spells CASSPLRQVAGELFF. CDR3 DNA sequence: TGTGCCAGCAGCCCTCTGCGACAGGTAGCCGGGGAGCTGTTTTTT. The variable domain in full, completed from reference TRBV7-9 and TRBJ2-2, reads DTGVSQNPRHKITKRGQNVTFRCDPISEHNRLYWYRQTLGQGPEFLTYFQNEAQLEKSRLLSDRFSAERPKGSFSTLEIQRTEQGDSAMYLCASSPLRQVAGELFFGEGSRLTVL.

The CDR3 sequence: CASSYSSGGEPQHF. DNA for the CDR3: TGTGCCAGCAGTTACTCGTCAGGGGGCGAGCCCCAGCATTTT. The chain employs TRBV6-5 and TRBJ1-5; TRBD1 matches at 8 bases. The CDR3 spans 14 residues. V lost 0 bases to trimming and J lost 8 bases; unmatched junction nucleotides: 3. Germline V gene sequence: CDR1 MNHEY, CDR2 SVGAGI.

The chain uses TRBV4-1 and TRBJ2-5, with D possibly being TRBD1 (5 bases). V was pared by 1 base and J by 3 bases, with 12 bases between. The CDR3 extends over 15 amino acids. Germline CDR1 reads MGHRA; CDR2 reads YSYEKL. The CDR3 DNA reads TGCGCCAGCAGCCAAGGATTACAGGCCGAAGAGACCCAGTACTTC. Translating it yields CASSQGLQAEETQYF.

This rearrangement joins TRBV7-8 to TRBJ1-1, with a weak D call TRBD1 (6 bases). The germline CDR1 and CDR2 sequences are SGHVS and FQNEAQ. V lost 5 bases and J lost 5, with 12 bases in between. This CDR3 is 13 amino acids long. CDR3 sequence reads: CASSIYRETEAFF. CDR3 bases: TGTGCCAGCAGCATATACAGGGAAACTGAAGCTTTCTTT.

Here the CDR3 DNA reads TGTGCCAGCAGCTTAGTCAAAACGGGTATCTTCTCTAGCACAGATACGCAGTATTTT. Its protein is CASSLVKTGIFSSTDTQYF. The J gene is TRBJ2-3, the V gene TRBV7-2, with D unclear. This CDR3 has 19 residues. Germline V gene lookup returns CDR1 SGHTA and CDR2 FQGNSA. V lost 1 base to trimming and J lost 0 bases, with 20 bases between them.